The TCR beta chain under discussion was sequenced for a study of prognosis after radiotherapy for stage I lung cancer. Across the whole study: No significant progression was observed in about 15 patients, whereas four developed distant metastases a median of approximately seven months after radiotherapy.

From genomic DNA, two-round multiplex PCR was used to amplify TCR beta CDR3. First-round PCR used primers specific to each TRBV and TRBJ gene. One entry per CDR3 protein results from TCRdb running MiXCR on the multiplex PCR reads. The data contain 45,000 to 70,000 distinct CDR3 sequences, approximately 25% of them seen just once; the ten biggest clones take up about 7.5%. The study, taken as a whole, reports: A drop in unique TCR clone counts was seen after stereotactic body radiation therapy, median roughly 10,000 versus 7,000.

This clonotype was picked up many times. Its specificity is unknown. The sequencing here drew on PBMCs, taken before or after stereotactic body radiation therapy (not recorded which). This clonotype was obtained from a donor of 50 years or more with non-small cell lung cancer.

CDR3 region: CASSVDEELTQYF. Written as DNA, the CDR3 is TGTGCCAGCAGCGTAGACGAGGAGCTTACGCAGTATTTT. The V and J genes are TRBV9 and TRBJ2-3; no definite D call. CDR3 size: 13 residues. CDR1 SGDLS and CDR2 YYNGEE come from the germline V gene. Trimming cost V 0 bases and J 8 bases, with 10 bases left between them.